The source of this T cell receptor beta chain is a study of blood T cell repertoires in COVID-19. At the level of the study: In each case, the material was cDNA or gDNA derived from T cells, B-cell-depleted T cells, or PBMCs.

Original data processing: By means of reference gene primer amplification, nucleated cell counts were estimated. TCRdb's table, derived via immunoSEQ multiplex PCR, lists solely in-frame clones and lacks some. The DNA gave D and trimming, while V, J and clone size come from that table. The table records 350,000 or so clones, 89% of them present only once. Trimming pared 1 base from V and 5 bases from J, leaving 14 bases between. The CDR3 runs 15 residues. In germline, CDR1 is LNHNV, CDR2 YYDKDF (reference sequence). V gene TRBV15 combines with J gene TRBJ1-1; D remains ambiguous. The sequencing input was peripheral blood. This TCR derives from a woman aged 55 to 70 with COVID-19, enrolled during active disease. CDR3 amino acids: CATSRGAHLGTEAFF. CDR3 nucleotides: TGTGCCACCAGCAGAGGGGCCCATCTGGGTACTGAAGCTTTCTTT.